This T cell receptor beta chain was identified during a study of graft-versus-host responses after intestinal transplantation. Study summary: Each recipient received a multivisceral, liver-intestinal, or isolated intestinal graft.

Once graft tissue had been processed, intraepithelial and lamina propria lymphocytes were released. Only in-frame clones appear in the TCRdb table, and some are missing; sequencing was by immunoSEQ multiplex PCR. Counted here are approximately 8,200 clones, roughly 80% occurring once; the ten biggest clones make up over 9.5%. CDR1 and CDR2 from the germline V gene are SGHRS and YFSETQ. Trimming took 0 bases from V and 1 from J; bases not matched to a gene: 5. The length of the CDR3 is 16 residues. This sample comprised ileum tissue, obtained 226 days after intestinal transplant. The clonotype was recovered from a human patient who received an intestinal transplant, so some T cells may come from the graft donor. This rearrangement joins TRBV5-1 to TRBJ2-7, with 9 bases lining up with TRBD1. The CDR3 sequence: CASSLERGQGSYEQYF. The CDR3 DNA follows: TGCGCCAGCAGCTTGGAGAGGGGACAGGGTTCCTACGAGCAGTACTTC.